This T cell receptor (beta chain) was retrieved from a study of CD8 T cell repertoires and HIV-1 epitope variants. Study information: T cells were stimulated with Twenty-five Gag and Nef peptides separately. Epitopes were three Gag families plus Nef HW9 and YT9. Study results and limitations: Eight or nine antigen-specific TCR beta clonotypes were found; roughly 6 seemed cross-reactive to variants.

In the case of this clone: Its antigen is undetermined.

The repertoire was sequenced with immunoSEQ multiplex PCR; TCRdb's copy has only in-frame clones and lacks some. The data contain some 87,000 clones, roughly 81% of them singletons. Germline V gene sequence: CDR1 SGHDT, CDR2 YYEEEE. The CDR3 is 14 amino acids. V lost 4 bases and J lost 4, with 12 bases in between. The sequence was collected from a male donor with HIV. The sequenced sample consisted of uncultured baseline CD8+ T cells from peripheral blood mononuclear cells (PBMCs). The chain employs TRBV5-6 and TRBJ1-3; a weak D match, TRBD1 (5 bases). CDR3 coding DNA: TGTGCCAGCAGCCGGGACCTAATGGGAAACACCATATATTTT. Protein: CASSRDLMGNTIYF.